Given below is one T cell receptor beta chain in context. It has no known antigen specificity. No per-base quality is available; no much larger clone lies one base away. The germline V gene sets CDR1 to SGHDT and CDR2 to YYEEEE. Trimming removed 4 bases from V and 5 bases from J; the gene matches leave 5 bases unexplained. Taken from cysteine to phenylalanine, the CDR3 has 13 residues. The only DNA kept is the CDR3, 39 bases in frame from the first base. For sequencing of the TCRbeta CDR3 region, genomic DNA was extracted from the sorted cells. The immunoSEQ Assay was used for sequencing of TCRbeta CDR3 regions. TCRdb's version of the immuneACCESS table is confined to in-frame rearrangements and falls short of the full clone set. An unresolved V gene accounts for under half of the shortfall where checked; the remainder is of unknown origin. The sample contains around 82,000 clones, more than 75% of them found a single time. Roughly 0.44% of the sample is in the top ten clones.

This record comes from a study of OX40 agonist ivuxolimab in advanced cancers. Concerning the study at large: Ivuxolimab was a fully human IgG2 agonistic monoclonal antibody targeting the costimulatory receptor OX40 (CD134). Prior anti-PD-1, anti-PD-L1 or anti-CTLA-4 therapy was permitted, and 30% to 45% of dose-escalation patients had received checkpoint inhibitors. Partial responses were achieved by three dose-escalation patients, of whom one had hepatocellular carcinoma and two had cutaneous melanoma. Among the roughly 50 dose-escalation patients, approximately 20 had hepatocellular carcinoma, around 15 melanoma, 9 renal cell carcinoma and 9 head and neck cancer. In the dose-escalation cohort, 82.7% of patients were male, and the mean age was roughly 60 years, with a range of roughly 23 to 85. The monotherapy dose-escalation portion (N of about 57 patients) of the phase I ivuxolimab trial is reported in the paper. Intravenous ivuxolimab was administered to patients every 2 weeks at six dose levels: 0.01, 0.1, 0.3, 1.5, 3 and 10 mg/kg. Peripheral TCRbeta sequencing aimed to test whether ivuxolimab altered TCR sequence diversity and caused clonal T-cell expansion. Paper-wide results and their limitations: Low levels of normalized T-cell clonal expansion were also seen in some nonresponding patients. After ivuxolimab, CD8+ T cells had more expanded clones than CD4+ T cells on average. Antigen specificity was not determined for the clonally expanded peripheral T cells. In partial responders in the 0.1-3.0 mg/kg groups, normalized peripheral clonal expansion was found to be among the lowest, especially among CD8+ T cells. At doses of 0.1 to 3.0 mg/kg, clonal expansion of both CD4+ and CD8+ T cells in blood was seen between baseline and week 6.

The trial excluded patients who had a history of autoimmune disease or were on systemic immunosuppression. Peripheral blood for TCR sequencing was drawn from every dose cohort at baseline, at cycle 4 day 1 and at cycle 7 day 1. Samples were obtained from an open-label, multicenter, first-in-human phase I dose-escalation trial of ivuxolimab. The trial enrolled adults with locally advanced or metastatic head and neck squamous cell, hepatocellular, melanoma or renal cell carcinoma. Before TCR sequencing, CD4+ T cells and CD8+ T cells were sorted from peripheral blood as separate populations. The receptor chain draws on TRBV5-6 and TRBJ1-1; a stretch of 7 junction bases matches TRBD1. Sequencing used CD4+ or CD8+ T cells sorted from blood, obtained in a trial of the OX40 agonist ivuxolimab. The clonotype was recovered from an adult with an advanced solid tumor such as melanoma, head and neck, liver or kidney cancer. The CDR3 sequence is CASSVDRRTEAFF. The nucleotides are TGTGCCAGCAGCGTGGACAGGAGGACTGAAGCTTTCTTT. The entire variable domain, with the stretches around the CDR3 drawn from the reference TRBV5-6 and TRBJ1-1 proteins, is DAGVTQSPTHLIKTRGQQVTLRCSPKSGHDTVSWYQQALGQGPQFIFQYYEEEERQRGNFPDRFSGHQFPNYSSELNVNALLLGDSALYLCASSVDRRTEAFFGQGTRLTVV.